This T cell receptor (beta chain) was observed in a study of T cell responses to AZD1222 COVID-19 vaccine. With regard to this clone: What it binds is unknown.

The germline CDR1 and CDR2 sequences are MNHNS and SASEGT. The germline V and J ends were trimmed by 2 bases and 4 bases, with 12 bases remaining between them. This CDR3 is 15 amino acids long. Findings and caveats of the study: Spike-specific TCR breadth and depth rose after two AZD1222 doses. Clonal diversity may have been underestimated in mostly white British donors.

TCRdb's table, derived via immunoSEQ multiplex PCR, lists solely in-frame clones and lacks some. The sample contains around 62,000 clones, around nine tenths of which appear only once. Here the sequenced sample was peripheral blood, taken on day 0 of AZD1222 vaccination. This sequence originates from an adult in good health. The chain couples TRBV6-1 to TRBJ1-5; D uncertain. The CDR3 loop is CASSERPSPNQPQHF. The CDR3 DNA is TGTGCCAGCAGTGAACGACCGAGTCCAAATCAGCCCCAGCATTTT.